Presented here are 8 T cell receptor beta chains from one specimen sequenced in a study of blood T cell repertoires in COVID-19. Measured with immunoSEQ multiplex PCR; TCRdb has only the in-frame clones, and not every one. The sample includes about 170,000 clones, around 76% of them seen just once. Sequencing was carried out using peripheral blood. All receptors derive from a woman in her seventies with acute or convalescent COVID-19.

The V call is TRBV19, the J call TRBJ1-3; D is uncertain. Trimming removed 4 bases at V and 0 bases at J, with 16 bases between. The CDR3 extends over 17 amino acids. The germline CDR1 and CDR2 sequences are LNHDA and SQIVND (reference sequence). For the CDR3, the DNA is TGTGCCAGTAGTAATGGTTCCGGCAGGTTCTCTGGAAACACCATATATTTT. It codes for CASSNGSGRFSGNTIYF.

The chain carries TRBV5-1 and TRBJ2-7; D unclear. V was clipped by 3 bases and J by 5 bases, with 12 bases between them. This CDR3 spans 13 amino acids. In germline, CDR1 is SGHRS, CDR2 YFSETQ. CDR3 amino acids: CASSSRQAHEQYF. Here the CDR3 DNA reads TGCGCCAGCAGCTCCCGCCAGGCTCACGAGCAGTACTTC.

This chain uses TRBV6-6 with TRBJ2-2, with 7 bases lining up with TRBD1. The CDR3 is made up of 15 amino acids. Germline CDR1 is MNHNY and CDR2 is SVGAGI (reference sequence). Trimming took 2 bases from V and 5 from J; bases not matched to a gene: 5. The CDR3 region is CASSYEGALTGELFF. The CDR3 bases are TGTGCCAGCAGTTACGAGGGGGCGCTGACCGGGGAGCTGTTTTTT.

The chain is built from TRBV18 and TRBJ2-7, with 8 bases lining up with TRBD1. Germline loops: CDR1 KGHSH, CDR2 LQKENI. After removal of 0 bases from V and 1 base from J, the junction contained 2 bases not matched to a gene. The length of the CDR3 is 15 residues. This CDR3 is CASSPPGTGSYEQYF. The CDR3 DNA reads as TGTGCCAGCTCACCACCCGGGACAGGATCCTACGAGCAGTACTTC.

The chain links TRBV29-1 to TRBJ1-4; unclear D gene. From germline, CDR1 is SQVTM and CDR2 ANQGSEA. The V gene lost 5 bases and the J gene lost 0 bases, with 10 bases spanning the gap. The CDR3 runs 14 residues. CDR3 protein: CSVSDRATNEKLFF. The CDR3 DNA follows: TGCAGCGTTTCAGATCGTGCAACTAATGAAAAACTGTTTTTT.

This clone appeared a single time. The chain couples TRBV11-2 to TRBJ1-1; D ambiguous. The CDR3 covers 14 residues. Germline assignment: CDR1 SGHAT and CDR2 FQNNGV. Trimming took 4 bases from V and 0 from J, leaving 9 bases between them. CDR3 loop: CASSSQILNTEAFF. The CDR3 DNA reads as TGTGCCAGCAGCTCACAAATCTTGAACACTGAAGCTTTCTTT.

This chain connects TRBV5-4 to TRBJ2-3; the D is unclear. Germline V lookup: CDR1 SGHNT, CDR2 YYREEE (reference sequence). The CDR3 contains 15 residues. V gave up 6 bases and J gave up 2 bases, with 16 bases separating them. CDR3 DNA sequence: TGTGCCAGCACCCCTAGTCCCACTAACACAGATACGCAGTATTTT. Its translation is CASTPSPTNTDTQYF.

The chain employs TRBV27 and TRBJ2-7; 12 bases are shared with TRBD2. There are 16 residues in the CDR3. J lost 0 bases, V lost 5 bases, and 5 bases had no gene match. In germline, CDR1 is MNHEY, CDR2 SMNVEV (reference sequence). In DNA, the CDR3 is TGTGCCAGCAGTACTAGCGGGGGGAAAAGCTCCTACGAGCAGTACTTC. It specifies CASSTSGGKSSYEQYF.